This T cell receptor beta chain is drawn from a study of blood T cell repertoires in COVID-19. TCRdb keeps only in-frame clones here, not all; method: immunoSEQ multiplex PCR. The sample records about 130,000 clones, roughly 91% being singletons. The CDR3 loop spans 15 amino acids. Germline CDR1 is MDHEN and CDR2 is SYDVKM. V lost 5 bases, J lost 3 bases, and 14 bases lay in between. This chain connects TRBV28 to TRBJ1-5, with D possibly matching TRBD1 (6 bases). This TCR was recovered from a man aged 50-59 years with active or convalescent COVID-19. Sequencing used peripheral blood. CDR3: CASSIPGHLNQPQHF. In DNA, the CDR3 is TGTGCCAGCAGTATACCGGGACACCTCAATCAGCCCCAGCATTTT.